The 16 T cell receptor beta chains presented below share a single source sample, sequenced in a study of identical twins. TCRdb reprocessed the 5' RACE reads with MiXCR, giving one entry per CDR3 protein. Of 750,000 to 950,000 distinct CDR3 sequences in the sample, 9% to 15% were seen once. These sequences were also reported in another study, on yellow fever vaccine responses in identical twins.

The sample taken for sequencing was PBMCs. All receptors derive from a woman aged 18-29 years in good health.

The chain recombines TRBV24-1 with TRBJ2-1, with a weak D call TRBD2 (6 bases). The CDR3 is 13 amino acids. The V and J ends lost 3 bases and 9 bases respectively, with 11 bases between them. The germline gives CDR1 KGHDR, CDR2 SFDVKD. The CDR3 region has the DNA TGTGCCACCAGTGATCAGGAGGGGCGTGAGCAGTTCTTC. It codes for CATSDQEGREQFF.

V is TRBV20-1 and J is TRBJ2-1; 7 nucleotides align to TRBD1. Germline CDR1 and CDR2: DFQATT and SNEGSKA (reference sequence). The CDR3 length is 14 residues. Germline trimming cut 0 bases from V and 8 bases from J; bases unmatched to any gene: 7. This CDR3 is CSARDRQGFYEQFF. The CDR3 nucleotides read TGCAGTGCTAGAGACCGACAGGGATTCTATGAGCAGTTCTTC.

The rearrangement links TRBV24-1 to TRBJ2-3; D call uncertain. Germline-derived CDR1 and CDR2 are KGHDR and SFDVKD. The CDR3 totals 15 residues. Between the trimmed V and J ends, which lost 5 bases and 5 bases, there was a span of 16 bases. The CDR3 protein is CATSVGFSWKDTQYF. The DNA for the CDR3 is TGTGCCACCAGTGTGGGGTTTAGCTGGAAAGATACGCAGTATTTT.

The chain couples TRBV28 to TRBJ1-6, with D tentatively TRBD1 (6 bases). This CDR3 is 15 amino acids long. The V end lost 10 bases, the J end lost 7 bases, and 20 bases lay between the germline ends. Germline assignment: CDR1 MDHEN and CDR2 SYDVKM. The CDR3 sequence is CAISGGGLGNSPLHF. The CDR3 DNA follows: TGTGCCATTAGTGGGGGGGGCCTCGGCAATTCACCCCTCCACTTT.

This clonotype was picked up a small number of times. The chain couples TRBV29-1 to TRBJ2-1; tentatively, D is TRBD1 or TRBD2 (7 bases each). This CDR3 is built from 13 residues. With 2 bases removed from V and 7 bases from J, the gap between germline ends came to 12 bases. Germline assignment: CDR1 SQVTM and CDR2 ANQGSEA. The CDR3 DNA reads TGCAGCGTTGAATCGGGGGGACAGAATGAGCAGTTCTTC. The encoded protein is CSVESGGQNEQFF.

This clonotype was counted at least ten times. V is TRBV7-2 and J is TRBJ2-1; D might be TRBD1 (6 bases). Per the germline V gene, CDR1 is SGHTA and CDR2 is FQGNSA. Deletions cut 0 bases from V and 4 bases from J, with 10 bases between. The CDR3 loop spans 15 amino acids. CDR3 amino acids: CASSLATTGYNEQFF. The CDR3 region has the DNA TGTGCCAGCAGCTTAGCGACTACAGGGTACAATGAGCAGTTCTTC.

This clonotype came up a few times. The V and J genes are TRBV11-3 and TRBJ2-1; D might be TRBD1 (6 bases). The V end lost 5 bases, the J end lost 6 bases, and 20 bases lay between the germline ends. Per germline, CDR1 SGHNT and CDR2 YENEEA. The CDR3 extends over 16 amino acids. CDR3 DNA: TGTGCCAGCAGCGTTGACCCTCTCCAGGGGATCAATGAGCAGTTCTTC. This codes for CASSVDPLQGINEQFF.

The CDR3 DNA follows: TGCGCCAGCAGTGCTGGATATAGCTCCTACAATGAGCAGTTCTTC. Translated, it gives CASSAGYSSYNEQFF. The V call is TRBV10-1, the J call TRBJ2-1; D is uncertain. CDR3 size: 15 residues. Trimming took 4 bases from V and 0 from J, leaving 10 bases between them. Germline V lookup: CDR1 WNHNN, CDR2 SYGVQD (reference sequence).

The chain recombines TRBV2 with TRBJ2-5; D is unclear. Germline lookup yields CDR1 SNHLY and CDR2 FYNNEI. Trimming took off 6 bases at V and 4 bases at J, with 15 bases between the two ends. The CDR3 has 14 residues. Written as DNA, the CDR3 is TGTGCCAGCAGCGCGACACTTTTGACAGAGACCCAGTACTTC. As protein: CASSATLLTETQYF.

This clonotype was observed a few times. J is TRBJ2-3 and V is TRBV4-1; TRBD1 aligns across 7 bases. J gave up 3 bases and V 5 bases, and 11 bases lay outside the gene matches. The germline gives CDR1 MGHRA, CDR2 YSYEKL. The CDR3 is 16 residues long. CDR3 in amino acids: CASSNSPEGATDTQYF. In DNA form, the CDR3 reads TGCGCCAGCAGCAACTCCCCAGAGGGGGCGACAGATACGCAGTATTTT.

A few counts support this clonotype. The chain couples TRBV7-9 to TRBJ2-7; tentatively, D is TRBD2 (5 bases). In germline, CDR1 is SEHNR, CDR2 FQNEAQ (reference sequence). Trimming took 4 bases from V and 7 from J, leaving 20 bases between them. CDR3 length equals 15 residues. DNA for the CDR3: TGTGCCAGCAGCTCAGACATACTAGGCCCTTATGAGCAGTACTTC. Translation gives CASSSDILGPYEQYF.

Many counts were recorded for this clonotype. The V and J genes are TRBV12-3 or TRBV12-4 and TRBJ2-5; 7 bases agree with TRBD1. The CDR3 is 13 residues long. Trimming at V came to 5 bases and at J to 4 bases, leaving 4 bases not matched to a gene. In DNA form, the CDR3 reads TGTGCCAGCAGTCGGGACAGTGGAGAGACCCAGTACTTC. Translated: CASSRDSGETQYF.

This clonotype was detected only a few times. J is TRBJ2-1 and V is TRBV10-1, with D uncertain. CDR1 and CDR2 from the germline V gene are WNHNN and SYGVQD (reference sequence). This CDR3 comprises 18 residues. V was pared by 0 bases and J by 0 bases, with 15 bases between. CDR3 sequence reads: CASSESVVKLSSYNEQFF. Written as DNA, the CDR3 is TGCGCCAGCAGTGAGTCGGTGGTCAAATTAAGCTCCTACAATGAGCAGTTCTTC.

Remarks on this clonotype: The conserved phenylalanine or tryptophan is not found at the CDR3 terminus, so this likely reflects a read error. The chain joins TRBV7-9 to TRBJ2-7; TRBD1 agrees at 9 bases. Germline V gives CDR1 SEHNR, CDR2 FQNEAQ (reference sequence). This CDR3 has 15 residues. J was trimmed by 4 bases and V by 2 bases; bases with no gene match: 6. The DNA of the CDR3 is TGTGCCAGCAGCTTAATCGGGACAGGGCTATACGAGCAGTACATC. It encodes CASSLIGTGLYEQYI.

This clonotype was seen only a few times. The V call is TRBV3-1, the J call TRBJ2-1; possible D gene TRBD2, 6 bases. This CDR3 region has 13 residues. Between the trimmed V and J ends, which lost 7 bases and 12 bases, there was a span of 19 bases. Germline V lookup: CDR1 LGHDT, CDR2 YNNKEL (reference sequence). CDR3 sequence: CASTHSGDAPQFF. In nucleotides, the CDR3 is TGTGCCAGCACCCACTCGGGGGACGCTCCGCAGTTCTTC.

The J gene is TRBJ2-1, the V gene TRBV28, with 10 bases aligning to TRBD2. Germline V gene sequence: CDR1 MDHEN, CDR2 SYDVKM. This CDR3 region has 15 residues. V shed 6 bases and J 2 bases; nucleotides not matched to a gene: 4. The CDR3 bases are TGTGCCAGCAGAGTGGGACTAGCGACCTACAATGAGCAGTTCTTC. This translates into CASRVGLATYNEQFF.